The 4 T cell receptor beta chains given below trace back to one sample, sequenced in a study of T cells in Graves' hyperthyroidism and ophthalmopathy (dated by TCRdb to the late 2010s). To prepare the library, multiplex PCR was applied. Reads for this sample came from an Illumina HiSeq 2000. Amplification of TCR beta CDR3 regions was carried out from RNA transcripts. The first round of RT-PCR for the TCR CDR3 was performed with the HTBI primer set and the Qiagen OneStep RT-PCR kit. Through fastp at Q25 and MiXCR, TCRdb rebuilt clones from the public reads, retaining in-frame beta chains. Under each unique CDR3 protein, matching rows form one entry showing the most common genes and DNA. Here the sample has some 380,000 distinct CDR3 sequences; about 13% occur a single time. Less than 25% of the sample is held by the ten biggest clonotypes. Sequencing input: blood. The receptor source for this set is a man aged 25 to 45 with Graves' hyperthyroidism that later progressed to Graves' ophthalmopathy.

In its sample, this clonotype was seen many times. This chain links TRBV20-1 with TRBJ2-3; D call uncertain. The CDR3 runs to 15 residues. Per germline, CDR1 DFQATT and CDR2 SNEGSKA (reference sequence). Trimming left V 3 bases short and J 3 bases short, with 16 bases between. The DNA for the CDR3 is TGCAGTGCTAGTGCCCGGATTCGAGGTACAGATACGCAGTATTTT. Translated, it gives CSASARIRGTDTQYF.

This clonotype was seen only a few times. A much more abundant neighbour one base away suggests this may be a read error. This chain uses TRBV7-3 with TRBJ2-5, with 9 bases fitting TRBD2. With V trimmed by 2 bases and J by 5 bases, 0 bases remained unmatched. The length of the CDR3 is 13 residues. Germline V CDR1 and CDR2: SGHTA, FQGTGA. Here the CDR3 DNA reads TGTGCCAGCAGCTTAGGGACTAGCGAGACCCAGTACTTC. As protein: CASSLGTSETQYF.

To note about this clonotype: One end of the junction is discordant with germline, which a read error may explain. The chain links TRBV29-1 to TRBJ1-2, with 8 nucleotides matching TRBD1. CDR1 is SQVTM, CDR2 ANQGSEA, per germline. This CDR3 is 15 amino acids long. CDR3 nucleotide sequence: TGCAGCGCTGAAGGGACAGGCGAGACTAACTATGGCTACACCTTC. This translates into CSAEGTGETNYGYTF. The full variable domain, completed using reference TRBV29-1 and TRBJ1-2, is SAVISQKPSRDICQRGTSLTIQCQVDSQVTMMFWYRQQPGQSLTLIATANQGSEATYESGFVIDKFPISRPNLTFSTLTVSNMSPEDSSIYLCSAEGTGETNYGYTFGSGTRLTVV.

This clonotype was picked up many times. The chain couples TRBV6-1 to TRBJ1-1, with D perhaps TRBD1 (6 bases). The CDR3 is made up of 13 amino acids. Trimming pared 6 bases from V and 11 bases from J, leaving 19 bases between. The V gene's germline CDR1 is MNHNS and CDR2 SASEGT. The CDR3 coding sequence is TGTGCCAGCAGAGGGACAAGTGGTGGTTGGGCTTTCTTT. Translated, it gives CASRGTSGGWAFF.